Sequencing of this T cell receptor beta chain was carried out in a study of regulatory T cells in long-lasting Graves disease. Notes on the study in general: Repertoires from persistent disease leaned toward TRBV28, TRBJ1-2 and TRBJ2-5. Among persistent patients, a larger number of public clonotypes were shared (about 2,700) than among newly diagnosed patients (about 970).

Described time point: newly diagnosed GD, antithyroid drugs for less than 3 months. The TCR library was prepared using RNA isolated from PBMCs. Through Arm-PCR of CDR3 regions and iRepertoire HTBI primers, TCR beta libraries were built. TCRdb analysed the multiplex PCR reads with MiXCR anew, one entry per CDR3 protein. This table holds hundreds of thousands of distinct CDR3 sequences, about 15% found once. Germline V gives CDR1 MNHNS, CDR2 SASEGT. The CDR3 totals 13 residues. V lost 8 bases, J lost 9 bases, and 19 bases lay in between. This clonotype was detected ten times or more. Its antigen is unidentified. The same sample was also studied in work on T cells in Graves' hyperthyroidism and ophthalmopathy. That paper notes: Hyperthyroidism in the patients, aged 18 to 65, was newly diagnosed and under 2 months in duration. The model foresaw ophthalmopathy a median about 6.5 months prior to onset.

This chain connects TRBV6-1 to TRBJ1-2, with D perhaps matching TRBD1 (5 bases). The clonotype originates from a woman aged 25 to 39 with Graves disease. This specimen consisted of peripheral blood mononuclear cells (PBMCs), obtained at new diagnosis, from a patient treated with antithyroid drugs. This CDR3 reads CASVRIQGLSYTF. CDR3 coding DNA: TGTGCCAGCGTACGGATCCAGGGTCTCAGCTACACCTTC.